This T cell receptor (beta chain) came from a study of shared clonotypes between healthy human individuals. Overall study: Participating donors consisted of two women and three men aged 18 to 49. Each donor's CD4 naive and CD4 memory cells filled three plates apiece, CD8 naive two, and CD8 memory one.

The table came from immunoSEQ multiplex PCR; TCRdb's copy has only in-frame clones and leaves some out. The sample holds about 2.4 million clones, 93% seen once. This clone was seen once. The CDR3 totals 12 residues. Trimming took 2 bases from V and 6 from J, leaving 5 bases between them. CDR1 is SGHTA and CDR2 is FQGNSA in the germline V gene. The material sequenced was naive CD4+ T cells from PBMCs. Subset meaning: CD45RA+ positively selected. This clonotype was sampled from a man between 18 and 35 years old in good health. Some clones in this sample may be carry-over from other donors' samples. The V and J genes are TRBV7-2 and TRBJ1-5; D unclear. The CDR3 DNA reads TGTGCCAGCAGCTTACTCTTTCAGCCCCAGCATTTT. Its protein is CASSLLFQPQHF.